This T cell receptor (beta chain) was captured by sequencing in a study of regulatory T cells in long-lasting Graves disease. Specified time point: newly diagnosed GD, antithyroid drugs for less than 3 months. RNA isolated from PBMCs was used to make the TCR library. V lost 5 bases, J lost 3 bases, and 7 bases stayed unmatched. Germline CDR1 MNHNS, CDR2 SASEGT. This CDR3 is 17 amino acids long. This clonotype was counted ten times or more. Researchers made TCR beta libraries by using iRepertoire HTBI primers and running Arm-PCR on CDR3 regions. In the original workflow: Roughly 65 TRBV and about 14 TRBJ segments were identified across samples. TCRdb passed the multiplex PCR reads through MiXCR, listing each CDR3 protein once. In this record, the V and J calls reflect TCRdb's handling and not the investigators' own analysis. Of around 400,000 distinct CDR3 sequences listed, 15% are singletons.

The chain joins TRBV6-1 to TRBJ2-1; TRBD2 matches 13 bases. This clonotype was sampled from a female donor with Graves disease. Material: peripheral blood mononuclear cells (PBMCs), obtained at new diagnosis, from a patient treated with antithyroid drugs. The CDR3 nucleotides are TGTGCCAGCAGTCTCGGGACTAGCGGGACACTCTACAATGAGCAGTTCTTC. Encoded protein: CASSLGTSGTLYNEQFF.